This T cell receptor beta chain was identified during a study of blood T cell repertoires in COVID-19. Here immunoSEQ multiplex PCR was the method, and the copy in TCRdb shows in-frame clones only, minus some. The repertoire holds approximately 50,000 clones, with over 75% as singletons. V lost 3 bases and J 1 base, leaving 10 bases between the germline ends. Per germline, CDR1 MRHNA and CDR2 SNTAGT. The CDR3 sequence is 15 residues long. The gene calls are TRBV6-4 and TRBJ2-1, with D maybe TRBD2 (5 bases). The sample consisted of peripheral blood. The sequence was obtained from a man aged 55-75 years with COVID-19, enrolled during active disease. DNA for the CDR3: TGTGCCAGCAGTGAAGACCCGGGGTCCTACAATGAGCAGTTCTTC. Amino acids: CASSEDPGSYNEQFF.